The sample holds many counts of the clone carrying this TCR beta chain. This entry belongs to a study of regulatory T cells in long-lasting Graves disease. The time point is: newly diagnosed GD, antithyroid drugs for less than 3 months. PBMCs were the source of the RNA used for TCR sequencing. From each patient, about 8.5 milliliters of peripheral blood was drawn and collected into an EDTA anticoagulant tube. Trimming removed 3 bases at V and 4 bases at J, with 9 bases between. From germline, CDR1 is LNHDA and CDR2 SQIVND (reference sequence). There are 13 residues in the CDR3. Researchers made TCR beta libraries by using iRepertoire HTBI primers and running Arm-PCR on CDR3 regions. TCRdb itself ran the multiplex PCR reads through MiXCR, one entry per CDR3 protein. This sample has approximately 300,000 distinct CDR3 sequences; over 15% occur once, and the top ten carry around 36%.

Sample: peripheral blood mononuclear cells (PBMCs), taken at new diagnosis, from a patient treated with antithyroid drugs. The origin of this receptor is a female donor with Graves disease. J is TRBJ1-2 and V is TRBV19; D is unclear. CDR3 region: CASSMSETYGYTF. Written as DNA, the CDR3 is TGTGCCAGTAGTATGAGTGAGACCTATGGCTACACCTTC.